The clone carrying this T cell receptor beta chain has at least ten counts. Its antigen is undetermined. The authors obtained over 98% purity in all sorted populations. These data come from a study of beta chain features in type 1 diabetes. Notes on the study in general: Type 1 diabetes patients showed a moderate but significant shortening of TCRB CDR3s in all four CD4+ subsets.

The V segment lost 7 bases and the J segment 2 bases; nucleotides outside the gene matches: 1. CDR3 length equals 12 residues. The germline V gene encodes CDR1 MNHNY and CDR2 SVGAGI (reference sequence). Investigators reverse transcribed all isolated RNA, so they sequenced expressed TCRB transcripts. Naive, central memory and regulatory T cell samples yielded around 3.4 million reads on average. Assay: immunoSEQ multiplex PCR; the TCRdb copy retains only in-frame clones and omits some. Among around 180,000 clones, 7.8% were seen once, and the ten largest hold approximately 0.85%. This clonotype was obtained from a woman aged 40-49 years with type 1 diabetes. The V and J genes are TRBV6-6 and TRBJ2-7, with TRBD1 matching 8 bases. The material sequenced was central memory CD4+ T cells from blood. CDR3 loop: CASTDRAYEQYF. In nucleotides, the CDR3 is TGTGCCAGCACGGACAGGGCCTACGAGCAGTACTTC.